These T cell receptor beta chains were read from a single sample in a study of identical twins. One entry per CDR3 protein, called by TCRdb with MiXCR from the 5' RACE reads. The table lists approximately 1.8 million distinct CDR3 sequences, under 35% of them singletons, with more than 0.25% in the top ten. What was sequenced was cord blood. The receptors were gathered from a newborn girl in good health. CDR3s include the opening cysteine and the closing phenylalanine or tryptophan. The order of the fields is J gene, V gene, CDR3 protein.

>TRBJ2-3|TRBV6-5
CASSLTSGGSPEGTDTQYF
>TRBJ2-3|TRBV12-3/TRBV12-4
CASRLSISTDTQYF
>TRBJ2-7|TRBV5-1
CASSLVIWDRGLKSYEQYF
>TRBJ2-7|TRBV6-1
CASSALREDDDNEQYF
>TRBJ2-5|TRBV7-2
CASSLDTGTSGETQYF
>TRBJ2-1|TRBV3-1
CASSQNTNEQFF
>TRBJ2-5|TRBV20-1
CSAVAETQYF
>TRBJ2-3|TRBV2
CASIGEGMGQGADTQYF
>TRBJ2-5|TRBV29-1
CSVADRVRETQYF
>TRBJ2-7|TRBV7-8
CASSLELGGNYEQYF
>TRBJ2-3|TRBV27
CASSFWAGRSTDTQYF
>TRBJ1-6|TRBV29-1
CSVADGTSLSPLHF
>TRBJ2-5|TRBV9
CASSVPGRETQYF
>TRBJ1-1|TRBV4-1
CASSQDQWTEAFF
>TRBJ2-4|TRBV27
CASSTPGLAGRTGIQYF
>TRBJ1-1|TRBV20-1
CSARPTRNTEAFF
>TRBJ2-3|TRBV7-8
CASSAYSGTGTDTQYF
>TRBJ2-1|TRBV18
CASSPSWGNEQFF
>TRBJ2-3|TRBV20-1
CSATPTSGADTQYF
>TRBJ2-1|TRBV7-9
CASSLTGPNEQFF
>TRBJ2-3|TRBV6-9
CASRPWDYPLSGTDTQYF
>TRBJ1-1|TRBV29-1
CSVALGSVNTEAFF
>TRBJ1-2|TRBV6-6
CASSYSRAGQGNYGYTF
>TRBJ2-3|TRBV12-3/TRBV12-4
CASSLRYFQSGTDTQYF
>TRBJ2-7|TRBV20-1
CSARQSSVSSYEQYF
>TRBJ1-2|TRBV6-1
CASSEDRVEGYTF
>TRBJ1-1|TRBV24-1
CATSDGGLNTEAFF
>TRBJ2-7|TRBV7-2
CASIKYEQYF
>TRBJ2-7|TRBV24-1
CATSDLGQGGEQYF
>TRBJ2-5|TRBV20-1
CSARDGGRSYEHYF
>-|TRBV20-1
CSAAPGPTTYEQYF
>TRBJ2-1|TRBV20-1
CSARDSPVSYNEQFF
>TRBJ1-1|TRBV4-1
CASSQVIGGYPEAFF
>TRBJ2-7|TRBV28
CASSFPLAGPSYEQYF
>TRBJ2-5|TRBV7-7
CASSSGLAGGSYNEQYF
>TRBJ2-3|TRBV11-1
CASESWGLGDTQYF
>TRBJ2-3|TRBV5-1
CASSLAGPSTDTQYF
>TRBJ2-3|TRBV12-5
CASGPPNTDTQYF
>TRBJ2-3|TRBV5-6
CASSWAGGYTDTQYF
>TRBJ2-7|TRBV7-2
CASATSPRAYEQYF
>TRBJ2-1|TRBV5-6
CASSFRGTGVNEQFF
>TRBJ1-1|TRBV3-1
CASSLQGLGGTEAFF
>TRBJ2-2|TRBV28
CASSGTSSNTGELFF
>TRBJ2-3|TRBV27
CASSWARVTDTQYF
>TRBJ2-2|TRBV27
CASGLSGSSTGELFF
>TRBJ2-3|TRBV4-2
CASSQGGGRGPRDTQYF
>-|TRBV20-1
CSAAAQTQYF
>-|TRBV20-1
CSARVTSGSSYNEQYF
>TRBJ2-2|TRBV14
CASSQTSGLRTGELFF
>TRBJ2-1|TRBV10-2
CASGEGSSYNEQFF
>TRBJ2-5|TRBV4-1
CASSQLAGVRETQYF
>TRBJ1-4|TRBV2
CASSARVVGEKLFF
>TRBJ2-7|TRBV6-5
CASRGGVPSGSDEQYF